The 26 T cell receptor beta chains reported below all come from one sample, sequenced in a study of blood T cell repertoires in COVID-19. The repertoire was sequenced with immunoSEQ multiplex PCR; TCRdb's copy has only in-frame clones and lacks some. The sample lists around 270,000 clones; 84% were seen once. The specimen was peripheral blood. These receptors all stem from a woman between 40 and 55 years old who had recovered from COVID-19.

This clone was seen only once. J is TRBJ2-6 and V is TRBV19; D gene uncertain. V lost 3 bases to trimming and J lost 0 bases, with 6 bases between them. CDR3 length equals 15 residues. Germline lookup yields CDR1 LNHDA and CDR2 SQIVND (reference sequence). This CDR3 reads CASSMADSGANVLTF. The CDR3 region has the DNA TGTGCCAGTAGTATGGCAGACTCTGGGGCCAACGTCCTGACTTTC.

The chain has TRBV5-5 and TRBJ2-2; 7 nucleotides match TRBD1. The length of the CDR3 is 14 residues. The germline V gene has CDR1 SGHKS and CDR2 YYEKEE (reference sequence). V shed 5 bases, J shed 5 bases, and the junction held 6 bases outside the gene matches. CDR3: CASRSTGQTGELFF. The CDR3 DNA sequence: TGTGCCAGCAGGTCGACAGGGCAAACCGGGGAGCTGTTTTTT. Full variable domain (missing parts from reference TRBV5-5 and TRBJ2-2): DAGVTQSPTHLIKTRGQQVTLRCSPISGHKSVSWYQQVLGQGPQFIFQYYEKEERGRGNFPDRFSARQFPNYSSELNVNALLLGDSALYLCASRSTGQTGELFFGEGSRLTVL.

This chain links TRBV30 with TRBJ2-7; TRBD2 might be the D (5 bases). CDR1 and CDR2 (germline): GTSNPN, SVGIG (reference sequence). The CDR3 loop spans 14 amino acids. V lost 6 bases and J 2 bases, leaving 17 bases between the germline ends. CDR3 protein: CACLGLQNPYEQYF. DNA of the CDR3: TGTGCCTGCCTCGGACTTCAGAACCCCTACGAGCAGTACTTC.

The chain links TRBV29-1 to TRBJ2-3; 15 bases agree with TRBD2. Germline V lookup: CDR1 SQVTM, CDR2 ANQGSEA. The length of the CDR3 is 15 residues. V shed 6 bases and J 6 bases; nucleotides not matched to a gene: 7. The CDR3 is CSVFGLAGGPDTQYF. The CDR3, as DNA: TGCAGCGTCTTCGGACTAGCGGGGGGGCCGGATACGCAGTATTTT.

The chain combines TRBV5-1 with TRBJ1-2, with D unclear. The ends were cut back, 4 bases at V and 11 bases at J, with 15 bases in the middle. Germline CDR1 and CDR2: SGHRS and YFSETQ. This CDR3 contains 12 residues. In DNA form, the CDR3 reads TGCGCCAGCAGCGCCAGCAGGTCAGAGTACACCTTC. The encoded protein is CASSASRSEYTF.

The chain joins TRBV2 to TRBJ2-3; D is undetermined. V dropped 7 bases and J dropped 5 bases, with 10 bases sitting between them. Germline V CDR1 and CDR2: SNHLY, FYNNEI. This CDR3 region has 12 residues. In nucleotides, the CDR3 is TGTGCCAGCAAATACTACCGAGATACGCAGTATTTT. This gives the protein CASKYYRDTQYF.

The chain couples TRBV5-1 to TRBJ1-4; D not resolved. The germline V and J ends were trimmed by 4 bases and 3 bases, with 13 bases remaining between them. Germline V gene lookup returns CDR1 SGHRS and CDR2 YFSETQ. CDR3 length equals 15 residues. This CDR3 is CASSRTERANEKLFF. CDR3 DNA sequence: TGCGCCAGCAGCCGCACGGAGCGTGCTAATGAAAAACTGTTTTTT.

This chain joins TRBV7-9 and TRBJ2-1; 10 bases fit TRBD1. J gave up 7 bases and V 4 bases, and 7 bases lay outside the gene matches. Germline CDR1 SEHNR, CDR2 FQNEAQ (reference sequence). The CDR3 sequence is 15 residues long. This chain's CDR3 is CASSSPGTGANEQFF. The CDR3 DNA is TGTGCCAGCAGCTCCCCAGGGACAGGGGCAAATGAGCAGTTCTTC.

V and J are TRBV6-7 and TRBJ2-5; 8 bases agree with TRBD1. TRBV6-7 is marked as an open reading frame, function uncertain. The V and J ends lost 0 bases and 7 bases, in that order; junction bases with no gene match: 10. This CDR3 is built from 16 residues. CDR3 in DNA: TGTGCCAGCAGTTACTCGACAGCAGGGGGCTTAGGGACCCAGTACTTC. Protein sequence: CASSYSTAGGLGTQYF.

The chain combines TRBV10-3 with TRBJ2-5, with D possibly TRBD1 on 5 matching bases. The V gene's germline CDR1 is ENHRY and CDR2 SYGVKD. The CDR3 totals 12 residues. Trimming took off 6 bases at V and 1 base at J, with 6 bases between the two ends. CDR3 loop: CAIRDSQETQYF. Here the CDR3 DNA reads TGTGCCATCAGAGACAGCCAAGAGACCCAGTACTTC.

CDR3 coding DNA: TGTGCCAGCAGCCTTATACAGGGGGGACCGTACTTC. Translated: CASSLIQGGPYF. This chain joins TRBV7-2 and TRBJ2-7; 8 nucleotides agree with TRBD1. The CDR3 loop spans 12 amino acids. J was trimmed by 12 bases and V by 5 bases; bases with no gene match: 9. The germline CDR1 and CDR2 sequences are SGHTA and FQGNSA.

The chain carries TRBV20-1 and TRBJ2-7; TRBD2 agrees at 7 bases. This CDR3 comprises 11 residues. Looked up from germline, CDR1 is DFQATT and CDR2 is SNEGSKA (reference sequence). Trimming took 5 bases from V and 3 from J; bases not matched to a gene: 1. CDR3 DNA sequence: TGCAGTGCTGGGGGGGGCTACGAGCAGTACTTC. Translated, it gives CSAGGGYEQYF.

CDR3 bases: TGCGCCAGCAGCTTGGGGGCGAGGGACAGGGGGCTCTCGAACACCGGGGAGCTGTTTTTT. Its protein is CASSLGARDRGLSNTGELFF. The rearrangement joins TRBV5-1 to TRBJ2-2, with 12 nucleotides matching TRBD1. V lost 0 bases to trimming and J lost 0 bases; unmatched junction nucleotides: 9. CDR1 and CDR2 from the germline V gene are SGHRS and YFSETQ. CDR3 length: 20 amino acids.

J is TRBJ1-2 and V is TRBV16; tentatively, D is TRBD1 (6 bases). CDR3 length equals 15 residues. The V gene lost 0 bases and the J gene lost 7 bases, with 15 bases spanning the gap. Germline V CDR1 and CDR2: KGHSY, FQNENV. CDR3 coding DNA: TGTGCCAGCAGCCAATCCCGGCAGGGGCGTTTTGGCTACACCTTC. Its translation is CASSQSRQGRFGYTF. Variable domain in full (rest from reference TRBV16 and TRBJ1-2): GEEVAQTPKHLVRGEGQKAKLYCAPIKGHSYVFWYQQVLKNEFKFLISFQNENVFDETGMPKERFSAKCLPNSPCSLEIQATKLEDSAVYFCASSQSRQGRFGYTFGSGTRLTVV.

V usage is TRBV11-3 and J usage is TRBJ2-6, with D maybe TRBD2 (6 bases). The CDR3 is made up of 17 amino acids. Germline assignment: CDR1 SGHNT and CDR2 YENEEA. The germline V and J ends were trimmed by 3 bases and 0 bases, with 12 bases remaining between them. The CDR3 protein is CASSLPGGNSGANVLTF. CDR3 nucleotide sequence: TGTGCCAGCAGCTTGCCCGGGGGAAACTCTGGGGCCAACGTCCTGACTTTC.

The chain couples TRBV2 to TRBJ2-5, with 7 bases matching TRBD2. CDR1 SNHLY and CDR2 FYNNEI come from the germline V gene. V lost 4 bases, J lost 9 bases, and 11 bases stayed unmatched. This CDR3 comprises 14 residues. The CDR3 bases are TGTGCCAGCAGTGGCGGGGGTTTCCCTGGGGCCCAGTACTTC. Its protein product is CASSGGGFPGAQYF.

The gene calls are TRBV18 and TRBJ1-1; maybe TRBD1 (6 bases). V was pared by 0 bases and J by 5 bases, with 10 bases between. The germline V gene has CDR1 KGHSH and CDR2 LQKENI. The CDR3 covers 14 residues. CDR3 residues: CASSPPGGRTEAFF. The DNA for the CDR3 is TGTGCCAGCTCACCACCGGGGGGGCGGACTGAAGCTTTCTTT.

V gene TRBV19 combines with J gene TRBJ2-1, with 7 positions matching TRBD1. This CDR3 comprises 14 residues. In germline, CDR1 is LNHDA, CDR2 SQIVND (reference sequence). J gave up 3 bases and V 4 bases, and 3 bases lay outside the gene matches. The CDR3 region is CASSKGQLYNEQFF. Here the CDR3 DNA reads TGTGCCAGTAGTAAGGGACAGCTCTACAATGAGCAGTTCTTC.

This clone was counted ten times or more. The gene calls are TRBV14 and TRBJ1-6, with TRBD1 as a possible D gene (5 bases). V was pared by 7 bases and J by 9 bases, with 19 bases between. The CDR3 is 15 residues long. Germline V gene data show CDR1 as SGHDN and CDR2 as FVKESK. The CDR3 DNA reads as TGTGCCAGCACCTCCGGGACTGGTGAAGGTTCACCCCTCCACTTT. Translation: CASTSGTGEGSPLHF.

The CDR3 bases are TGCGCCAGCAGTCGGACTAGCCAAACAGCAGATACGCAGTATTTT. This sequence encodes CASSRTSQTADTQYF. V usage is TRBV5-1 and J usage is TRBJ2-3; TRBD2 aligns across 8 bases. This CDR3 comprises 15 residues. CDR1 is SGHRS, CDR2 YFSETQ, per germline. Losses at the gene ends were 5 bases for V and 4 bases for J; bases not matched to a gene: 9.

The table lists this clone with a few counts. The chain carries TRBV5-1 and TRBJ2-7, with D hard to call. Germline V gives CDR1 SGHRS, CDR2 YFSETQ. Trimming took off 3 bases at V and 5 bases at J, with 6 bases between the two ends. The CDR3 has 11 residues. The CDR3 sequence is CASSSSDEQYF. CDR3 bases: TGCGCCAGCAGCTCCTCAGACGAGCAGTACTTC.

As to this clone: The junction does not match germline at one end; this may be a read error. This chain links TRBV2 with TRBJ1-2, with D possibly matching TRBD1 (6 bases). Germline CDR1 reads SNHLY; CDR2 reads FYNNEI. The CDR3 has 14 residues. CDR3 DNA sequence: TGTGCCAGCAATGAACAGGGCGCAAACTATGGCTACACCTTC. Translated: CASNEQGANYGYTF.

This chain joins TRBV6-4 and TRBJ1-5; possible D gene TRBD1, 5 bases. This CDR3 is 15 amino acids long. CDR1 and CDR2 from the germline V gene are MRHNA and SNTAGT. V dropped 3 bases and J dropped 1 base, with 10 bases sitting between them. Here the CDR3 reads CASSDVAGSNQPQHF. DNA of the CDR3: TGTGCCAGCAGTGATGTAGCAGGGAGCAATCAGCCCCAGCATTTT.

The CDR3 nucleotides are TGTGCCAGCAGTTCCACGAGGTCCGGCTATGGCTACACCTTC. Its protein product is CASSSTRSGYGYTF. The genes are TRBV6-5 and TRBJ1-2; D unresolved. The germline V and J ends were trimmed by 4 bases and 4 bases, with 13 bases remaining between them. This CDR3 contains 14 residues. CDR1 and CDR2 from the germline V gene are MNHEY and SVGAGI.

This chain joins TRBV4-1 and TRBJ2-7; 8 nucleotides match TRBD1. The V gene's germline CDR1 is MGHRA and CDR2 YSYEKL. V dropped 4 bases and J dropped 1; count of bases not matched to a gene: 0. There are 13 residues in the CDR3. The CDR3: CASSRDRSYEQYF. The CDR3 DNA sequence: TGCGCCAGCAGCCGGGACAGGTCCTACGAGCAGTACTTC.

The J gene is TRBJ1-1, the V gene TRBV19; 10 bases line up with TRBD1. Per the germline V gene, CDR1 is LNHDA and CDR2 is SQIVND (reference sequence). V shed 5 bases and J 1 base; nucleotides not matched to a gene: 4. There are 15 residues in the CDR3. CDR3 in amino acids: CASSAWTGGNTEAFF. The CDR3 nucleotides read TGTGCCAGTAGTGCCTGGACAGGGGGGAACACTGAAGCTTTCTTT.